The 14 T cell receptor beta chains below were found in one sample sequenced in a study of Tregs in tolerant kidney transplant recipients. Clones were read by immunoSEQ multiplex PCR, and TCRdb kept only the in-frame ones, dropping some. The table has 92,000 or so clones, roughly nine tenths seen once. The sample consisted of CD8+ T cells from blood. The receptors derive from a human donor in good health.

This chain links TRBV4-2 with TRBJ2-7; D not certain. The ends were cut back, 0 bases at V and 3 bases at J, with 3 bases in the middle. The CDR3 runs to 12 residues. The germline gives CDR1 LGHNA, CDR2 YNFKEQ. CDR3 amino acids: CASSQDNYEQYF. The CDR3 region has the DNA TGTGCCAGCAGCCAAGATAACTACGAGCAGTACTTC.

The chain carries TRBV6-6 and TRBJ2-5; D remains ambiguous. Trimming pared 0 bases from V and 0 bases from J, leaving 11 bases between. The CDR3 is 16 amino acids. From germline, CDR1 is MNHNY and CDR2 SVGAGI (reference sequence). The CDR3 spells CASSYSSQDYQETQYF. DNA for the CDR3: TGTGCCAGCAGTTACTCGAGCCAGGATTACCAAGAGACCCAGTACTTC.

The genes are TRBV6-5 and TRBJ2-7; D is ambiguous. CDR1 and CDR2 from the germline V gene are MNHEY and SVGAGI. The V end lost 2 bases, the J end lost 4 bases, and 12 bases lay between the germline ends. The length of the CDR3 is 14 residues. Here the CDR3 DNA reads TGTGCCAGCAGTTACGGGTATGACCGATACGAGCAGTACTTC. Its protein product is CASSYGYDRYEQYF.

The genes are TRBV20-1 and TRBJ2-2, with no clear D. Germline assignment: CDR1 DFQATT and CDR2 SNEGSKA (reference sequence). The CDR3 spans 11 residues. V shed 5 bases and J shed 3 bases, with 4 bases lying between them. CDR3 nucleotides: TGCAGTGCTCCTTACACCGGGGAGCTGTTTTTT. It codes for CSAPYTGELFF.

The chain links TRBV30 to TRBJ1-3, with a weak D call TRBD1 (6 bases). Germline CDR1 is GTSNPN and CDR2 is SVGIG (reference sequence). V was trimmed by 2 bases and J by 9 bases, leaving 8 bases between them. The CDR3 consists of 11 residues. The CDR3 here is CAWSTGATIYF. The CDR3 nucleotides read TGTGCCTGGAGTACGGGGGCCACCATATATTTT.

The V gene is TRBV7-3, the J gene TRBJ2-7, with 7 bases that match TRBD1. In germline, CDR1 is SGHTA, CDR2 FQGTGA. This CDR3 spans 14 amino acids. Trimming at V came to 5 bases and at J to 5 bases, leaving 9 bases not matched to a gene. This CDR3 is CASSISGGSHEQYF. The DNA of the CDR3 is TGTGCCAGCAGCATATCAGGGGGAAGCCACGAGCAGTACTTC.

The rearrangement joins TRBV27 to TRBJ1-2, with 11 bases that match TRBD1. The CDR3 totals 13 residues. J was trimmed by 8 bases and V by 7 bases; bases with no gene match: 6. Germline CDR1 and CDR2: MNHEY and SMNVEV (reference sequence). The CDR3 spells CASTGQGVVGYTF. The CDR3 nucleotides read TGTGCCAGCACGGGACAGGGGGTTGTCGGCTACACCTTC.

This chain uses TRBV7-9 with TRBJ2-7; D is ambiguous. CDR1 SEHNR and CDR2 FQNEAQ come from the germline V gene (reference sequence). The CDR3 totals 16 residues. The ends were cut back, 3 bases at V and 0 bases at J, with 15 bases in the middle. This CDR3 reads CASSLLGSTDSYEQYF. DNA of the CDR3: TGTGCCAGCAGCTTGTTGGGATCAACTGACTCCTACGAGCAGTACTTC. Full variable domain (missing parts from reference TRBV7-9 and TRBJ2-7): DTGVSQNPRHKITKRGQNVTFRCDPISEHNRLYWYRQTLGQGPEFLTYFQNEAQLEKSRLLSDRFSAERPKGSFSTLEIQRTEQGDSAMYLCASSLLGSTDSYEQYFGPGTRLTVT.

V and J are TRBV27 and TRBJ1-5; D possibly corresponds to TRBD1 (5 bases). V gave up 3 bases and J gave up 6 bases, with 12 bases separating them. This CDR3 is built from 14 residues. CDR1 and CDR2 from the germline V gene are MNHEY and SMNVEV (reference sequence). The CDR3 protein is CASSFGQGVQPQHF. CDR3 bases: TGTGCCAGCAGTTTTGGTCAGGGAGTTCAGCCCCAGCATTTT.

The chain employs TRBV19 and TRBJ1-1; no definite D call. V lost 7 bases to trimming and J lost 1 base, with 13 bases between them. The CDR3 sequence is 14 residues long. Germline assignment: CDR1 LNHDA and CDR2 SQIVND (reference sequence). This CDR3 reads CASNIPQWNTEAFF. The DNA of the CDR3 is TGTGCCAGTAATATCCCACAGTGGAACACTGAAGCTTTCTTT.

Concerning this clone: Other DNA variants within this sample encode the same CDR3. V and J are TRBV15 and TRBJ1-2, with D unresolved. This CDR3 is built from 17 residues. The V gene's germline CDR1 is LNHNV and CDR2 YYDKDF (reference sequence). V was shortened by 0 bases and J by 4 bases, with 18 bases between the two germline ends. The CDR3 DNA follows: TGTGCCACCAGCAGAGATCCCGAGGACCTGGCCCTCTATGGCTACACCTTC. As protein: CATSRDPEDLALYGYTF.

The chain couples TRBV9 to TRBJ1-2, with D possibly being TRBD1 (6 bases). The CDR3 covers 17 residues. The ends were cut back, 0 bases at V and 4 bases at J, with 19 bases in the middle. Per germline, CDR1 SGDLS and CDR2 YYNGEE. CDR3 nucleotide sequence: TGTGCCAGCAGCGTAGCAAAGGATGGCAGGGGAGCCTATGGCTACACCTTC. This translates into CASSVAKDGRGAYGYTF.

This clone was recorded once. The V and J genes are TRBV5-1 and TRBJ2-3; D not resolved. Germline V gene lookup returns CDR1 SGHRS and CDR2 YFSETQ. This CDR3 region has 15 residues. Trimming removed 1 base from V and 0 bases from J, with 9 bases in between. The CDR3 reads CASSLRATSTDTQYF. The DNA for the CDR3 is TGCGCCAGCAGCTTGAGGGCAACTAGCACAGATACGCAGTATTTT. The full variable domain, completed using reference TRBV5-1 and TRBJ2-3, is KAGVTQTPRYLIKTRGQQVTLSCSPISGHRSVSWYQQTPGQGLQFLFEYFSETQRNKGNFPGRFSGRQFSNSRSEMNVSTLELGDSALYLCASSLRATSTDTQYFGPGTRLTVL.

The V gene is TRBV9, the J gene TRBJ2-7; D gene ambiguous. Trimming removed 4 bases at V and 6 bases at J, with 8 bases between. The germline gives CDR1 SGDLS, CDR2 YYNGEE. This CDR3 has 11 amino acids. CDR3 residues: CASSQGLEQYF. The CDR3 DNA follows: TGTGCCAGCAGCCAAGGCCTCGAGCAGTACTTC. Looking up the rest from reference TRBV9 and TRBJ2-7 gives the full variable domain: DSGVTQTPKHLITATGQRVTLRCSPRSGDLSVYWYQQSLDQGLQFLIQYYNGEERAKGNILERFSAQQFPDLHSELNLSSLELGDSALYFCASSQGLEQYFGPGTRLTVT.